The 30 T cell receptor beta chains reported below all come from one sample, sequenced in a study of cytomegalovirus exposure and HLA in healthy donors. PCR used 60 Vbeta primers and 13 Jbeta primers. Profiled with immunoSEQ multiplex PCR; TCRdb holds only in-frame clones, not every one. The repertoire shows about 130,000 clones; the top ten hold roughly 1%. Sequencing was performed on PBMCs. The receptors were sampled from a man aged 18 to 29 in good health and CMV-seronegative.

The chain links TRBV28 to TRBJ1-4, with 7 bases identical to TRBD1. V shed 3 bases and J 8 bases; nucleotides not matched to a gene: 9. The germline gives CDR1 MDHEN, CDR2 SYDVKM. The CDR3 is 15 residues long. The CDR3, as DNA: TGTGCCAGCAGTTTTCTTCAGGGGGTTGGCGAAAAACTGTTTTTT. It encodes CASSFLQGVGEKLFF.

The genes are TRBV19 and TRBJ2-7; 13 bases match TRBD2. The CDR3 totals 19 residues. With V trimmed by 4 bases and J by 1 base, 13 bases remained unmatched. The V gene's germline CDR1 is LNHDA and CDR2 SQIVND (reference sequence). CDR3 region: CASSRSQRTSGRGSYEQYF. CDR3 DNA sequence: TGTGCCAGTAGTAGGTCGCAGAGGACTAGCGGGAGAGGTTCCTACGAGCAGTACTTC.

In nucleotides, the CDR3 is TGCAGTGCTTACGACAGGCAACAACTGTTTTTT. This codes for CSAYDRQQLFF. The J gene is TRBJ1-4, the V gene TRBV20-1; TRBD1 is a possible D gene (6 bases). V gave up 5 bases and J gave up 12 bases, with 13 bases separating them. The CDR3 has 11 amino acids. CDR1 DFQATT and CDR2 SNEGSKA come from the germline V gene (reference sequence).

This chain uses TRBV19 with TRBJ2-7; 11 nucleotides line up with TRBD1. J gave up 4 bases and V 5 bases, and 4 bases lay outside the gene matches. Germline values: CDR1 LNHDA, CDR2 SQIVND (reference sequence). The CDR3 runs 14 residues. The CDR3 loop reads CASSRTGGAYEQYF. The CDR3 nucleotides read TGTGCCAGTAGTCGGACAGGGGGCGCGTACGAGCAGTACTTC. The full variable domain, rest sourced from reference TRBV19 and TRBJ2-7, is DGGITQSPKYLFRKEGQNVTLSCEQNLNHDAMYWYRQDPGQGLRLIYYSQIVNDFQKGDIAEGYSVSREKKESFPLTVTSAQKNPTAFYLCASSRTGGAYEQYFGPGTRLTVT.

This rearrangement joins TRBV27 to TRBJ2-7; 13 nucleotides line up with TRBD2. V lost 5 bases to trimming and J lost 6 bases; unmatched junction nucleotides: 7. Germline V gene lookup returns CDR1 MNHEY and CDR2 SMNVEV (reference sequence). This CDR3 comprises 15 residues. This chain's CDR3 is CASSITSGRAGEQYF. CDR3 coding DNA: TGTGCCAGCAGTATAACTAGCGGGAGGGCCGGCGAGCAGTACTTC.

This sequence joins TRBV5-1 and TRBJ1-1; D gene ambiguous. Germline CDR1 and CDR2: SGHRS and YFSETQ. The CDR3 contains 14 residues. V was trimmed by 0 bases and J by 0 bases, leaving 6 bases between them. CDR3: CASSLDGMNTEAFF. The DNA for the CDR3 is TGCGCCAGCAGCTTGGACGGGATGAACACTGAAGCTTTCTTT.

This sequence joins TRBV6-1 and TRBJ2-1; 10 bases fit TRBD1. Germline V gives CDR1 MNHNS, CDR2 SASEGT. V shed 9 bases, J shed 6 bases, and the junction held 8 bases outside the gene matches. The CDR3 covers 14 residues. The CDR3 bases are TGTGCCAGTGGGGGACAGGGGAGTTTCAATGAGCAGTTCTTC. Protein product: CASGGQGSFNEQFF.

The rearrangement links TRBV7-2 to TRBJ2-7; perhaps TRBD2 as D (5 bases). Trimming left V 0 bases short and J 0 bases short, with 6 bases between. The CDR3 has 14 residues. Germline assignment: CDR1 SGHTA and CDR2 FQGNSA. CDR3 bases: TGTGCCAGCAGCTTAGCGGGGAGCTCCTACGAGCAGTACTTC. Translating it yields CASSLAGSSYEQYF.

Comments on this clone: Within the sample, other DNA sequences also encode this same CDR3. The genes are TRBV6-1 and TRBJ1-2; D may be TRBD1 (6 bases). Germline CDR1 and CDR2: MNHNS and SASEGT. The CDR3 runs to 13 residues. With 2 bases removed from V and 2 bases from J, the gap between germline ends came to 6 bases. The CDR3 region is CASSEQGNYGYTF. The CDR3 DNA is TGTGCCAGCAGTGAACAGGGGAACTATGGCTACACCTTC.

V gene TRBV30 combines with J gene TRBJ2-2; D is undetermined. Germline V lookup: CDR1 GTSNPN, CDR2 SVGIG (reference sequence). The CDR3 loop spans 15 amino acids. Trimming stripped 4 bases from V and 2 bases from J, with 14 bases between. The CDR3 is CAWIRDTYNTGELFF. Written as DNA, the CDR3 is TGTGCCTGGATCCGAGACACATACAACACCGGGGAGCTGTTTTTT.

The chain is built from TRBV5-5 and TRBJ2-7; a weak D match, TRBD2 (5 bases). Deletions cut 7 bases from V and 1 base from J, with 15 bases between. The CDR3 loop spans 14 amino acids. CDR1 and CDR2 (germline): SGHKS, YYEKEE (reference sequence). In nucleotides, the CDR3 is TGTGCCAGCGGCATAAGAGAGCGGTCCTACGAGCAGTACTTC. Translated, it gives CASGIRERSYEQYF.

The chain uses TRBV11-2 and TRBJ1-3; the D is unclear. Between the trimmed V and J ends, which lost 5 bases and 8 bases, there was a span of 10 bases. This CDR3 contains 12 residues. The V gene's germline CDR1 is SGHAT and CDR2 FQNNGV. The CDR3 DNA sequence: TGTGCCAGCAGCCCAGGCCTGGACACCATATATTTT. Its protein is CASSPGLDTIYF. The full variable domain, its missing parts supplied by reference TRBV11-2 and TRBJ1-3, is EAGVAQSPRYKIIEKRQSVAFWCNPISGHATLYWYQQILGQGPKLLIQFQNNGVVDDSQLPKDRFSAERLKGVDSTLKIQPAKLEDSAVYLCASSPGLDTIYFGEGSWLTVV.

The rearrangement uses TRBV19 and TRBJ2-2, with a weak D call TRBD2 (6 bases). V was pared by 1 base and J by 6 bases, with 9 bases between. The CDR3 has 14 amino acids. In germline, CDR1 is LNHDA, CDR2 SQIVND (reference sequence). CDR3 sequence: CASSIVGGPGELFF. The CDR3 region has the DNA TGTGCCAGTAGTATAGTCGGAGGGCCCGGGGAGCTGTTTTTT.

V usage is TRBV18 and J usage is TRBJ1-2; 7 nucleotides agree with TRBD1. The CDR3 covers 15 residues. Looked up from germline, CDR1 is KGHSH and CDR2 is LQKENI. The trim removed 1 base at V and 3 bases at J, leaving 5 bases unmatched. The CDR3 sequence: CASSPLTGFDYGYTF. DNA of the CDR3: TGTGCCAGCTCACCACTGACAGGGTTTGACTATGGCTACACCTTC.

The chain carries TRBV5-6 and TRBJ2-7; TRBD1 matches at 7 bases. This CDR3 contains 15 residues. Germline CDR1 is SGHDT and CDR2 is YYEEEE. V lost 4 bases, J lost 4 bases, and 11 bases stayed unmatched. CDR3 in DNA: TGTGCCAGCAGCAAACGACCGGGACAGTCATACGAGCAGTACTTC. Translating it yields CASSKRPGQSYEQYF.

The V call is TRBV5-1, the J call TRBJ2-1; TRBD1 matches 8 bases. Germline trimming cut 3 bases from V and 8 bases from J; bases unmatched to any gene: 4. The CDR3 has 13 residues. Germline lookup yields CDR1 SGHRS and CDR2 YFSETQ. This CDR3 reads CASSSDRDDEQFF. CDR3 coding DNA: TGCGCCAGCAGCTCGGACAGGGATGATGAGCAGTTCTTC.

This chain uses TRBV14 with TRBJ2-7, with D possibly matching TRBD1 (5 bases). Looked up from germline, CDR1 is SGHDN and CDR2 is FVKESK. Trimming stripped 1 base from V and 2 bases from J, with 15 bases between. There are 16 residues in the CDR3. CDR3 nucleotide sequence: TGTGCCAGCAGCCAAGTTAGGGGTAGCTTGCCCTACGAGCAGTACTTC. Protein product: CASSQVRGSLPYEQYF.

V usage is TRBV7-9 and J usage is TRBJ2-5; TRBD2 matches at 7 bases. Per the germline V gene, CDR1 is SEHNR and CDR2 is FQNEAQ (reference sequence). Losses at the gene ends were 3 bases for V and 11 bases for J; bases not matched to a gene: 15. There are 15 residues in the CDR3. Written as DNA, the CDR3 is TGTGCCAGCAGCTTCCCCGTCCGGGGGGTCGAGGAGCAGTACTTC. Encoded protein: CASSFPVRGVEEQYF.

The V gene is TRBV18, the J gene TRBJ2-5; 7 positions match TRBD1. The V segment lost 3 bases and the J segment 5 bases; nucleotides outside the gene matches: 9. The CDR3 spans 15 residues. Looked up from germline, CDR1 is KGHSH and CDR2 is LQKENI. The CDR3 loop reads CASSPEAGGRETQYF. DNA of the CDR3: TGTGCCAGCTCACCGGAGGCAGGGGGAAGGGAGACCCAGTACTTC.

The CDR3 nucleotides are TGTGCCAGCAGTTCGGACAGGGGATTCGAGCAGTACTTC. Amino acid sequence: CASSSDRGFEQYF. The rearrangement uses TRBV6-4 and TRBJ2-7; TRBD1 aligns across 9 bases. Trimming cost V 5 bases and J 6 bases; bases outside gene matches: 5. The germline V gene has CDR1 MRHNA and CDR2 SNTAGT. This CDR3 is built from 13 residues.

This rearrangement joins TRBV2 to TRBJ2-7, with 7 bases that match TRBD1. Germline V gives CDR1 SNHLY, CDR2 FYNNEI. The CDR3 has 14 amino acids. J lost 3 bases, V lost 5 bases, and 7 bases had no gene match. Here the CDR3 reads CASSPPGQSYEQYF. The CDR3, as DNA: TGTGCCAGCAGTCCCCCGGGACAGAGCTACGAGCAGTACTTC.

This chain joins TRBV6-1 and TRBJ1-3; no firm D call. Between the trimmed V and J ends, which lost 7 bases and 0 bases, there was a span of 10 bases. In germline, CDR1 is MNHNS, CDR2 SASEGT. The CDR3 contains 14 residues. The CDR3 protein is CASTPSPSGNTIYF. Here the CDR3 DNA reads TGTGCCAGCACCCCCTCCCCCTCTGGAAACACCATATATTTT.

The CDR3 protein is CASSSGQGGIWSNQPQHF. CDR3 bases: TGTGCCAGCAGCTCCGGACAGGGAGGGATCTGGAGCAATCAGCCCCAGCATTTT. The chain couples TRBV5-8 to TRBJ1-5; TRBD1 matches at 8 bases. Trimming removed 3 bases from V and 1 base from J; junction bases left unmatched: 12. This CDR3 region has 18 residues. Germline assignment: CDR1 SGHTS and CDR2 YDEGEE.

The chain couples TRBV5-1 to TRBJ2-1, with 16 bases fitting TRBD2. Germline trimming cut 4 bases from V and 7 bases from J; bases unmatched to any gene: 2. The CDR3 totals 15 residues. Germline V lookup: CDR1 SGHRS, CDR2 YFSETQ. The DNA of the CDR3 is TGCGCCAGCAGCCTGGGACTAGCGGGGGGGAATGAGCAGTTCTTC. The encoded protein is CASSLGLAGGNEQFF.

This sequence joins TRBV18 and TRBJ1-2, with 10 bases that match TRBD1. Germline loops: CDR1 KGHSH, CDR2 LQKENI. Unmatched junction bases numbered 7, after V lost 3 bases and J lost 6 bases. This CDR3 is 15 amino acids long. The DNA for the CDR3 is TGTGCCAGCTCACCGCCCCGGGACAGGGGAAATGGCTACACCTTC. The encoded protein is CASSPPRDRGNGYTF.

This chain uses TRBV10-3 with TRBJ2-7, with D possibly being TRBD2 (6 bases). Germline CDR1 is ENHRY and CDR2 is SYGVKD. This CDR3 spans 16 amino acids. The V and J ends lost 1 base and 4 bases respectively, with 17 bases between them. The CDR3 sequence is CAISELFTRRGYEQYF. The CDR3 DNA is TGTGCCATCAGTGAGTTATTCACCCGCCGGGGGTACGAGCAGTACTTC.

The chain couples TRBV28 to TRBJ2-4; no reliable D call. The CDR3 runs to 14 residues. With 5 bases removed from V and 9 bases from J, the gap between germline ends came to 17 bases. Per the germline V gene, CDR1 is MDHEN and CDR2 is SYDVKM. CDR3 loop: CASSPLAHTIIQYF. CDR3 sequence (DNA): TGTGCCAGCAGTCCCCTGGCTCATACAATCATTCAGTACTTC.

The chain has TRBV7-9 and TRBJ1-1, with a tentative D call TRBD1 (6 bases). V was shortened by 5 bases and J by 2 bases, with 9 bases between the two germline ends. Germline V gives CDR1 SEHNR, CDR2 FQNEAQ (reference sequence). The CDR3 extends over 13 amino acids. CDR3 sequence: CASSVDRNTEAFF. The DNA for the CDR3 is TGTGCCAGCAGCGTGGACAGAAACACTGAAGCTTTCTTT.

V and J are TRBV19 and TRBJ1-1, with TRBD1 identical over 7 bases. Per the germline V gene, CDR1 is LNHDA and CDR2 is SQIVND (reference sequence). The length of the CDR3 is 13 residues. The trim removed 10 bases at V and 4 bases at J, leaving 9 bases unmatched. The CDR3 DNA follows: TGTGCCACCAAGACAGGGTTCGCCACTGAAGCTTTCTTT. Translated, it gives CATKTGFATEAFF.

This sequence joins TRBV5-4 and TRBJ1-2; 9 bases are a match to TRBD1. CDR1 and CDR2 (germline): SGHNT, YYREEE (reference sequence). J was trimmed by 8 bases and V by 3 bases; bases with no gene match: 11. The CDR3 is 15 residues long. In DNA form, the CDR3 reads TGTGCCAGCAGCTCGGGTTCCGGGACAGGGAGGGGCTACACCTTC. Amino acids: CASSSGSGTGRGYTF.